The present TCR beta chain was sequenced within a study of pediatric ulcerative colitis. Across the whole study: Ulcerative colitis patients had pancolitis or left-sided colitis, with confirming histology. General study points: Total lymphocyte DNA, not sorted subsets, was the template.

As regards this clone: The antigen remains undetermined.

V shed 6 bases and J shed 8 bases, with 19 bases lying between them. Germline CDR1 is LNHDA and CDR2 is SQIVND (reference sequence). The CDR3 loop spans 15 amino acids. Measured with immunoSEQ multiplex PCR; TCRdb has only the in-frame clones, and not every one. The table lists 30,000 to 45,000 clones, around four fifths of them singletons. This chain joins TRBV19 and TRBJ1-4; a weak D match, TRBD1 (5 bases). What was sequenced was blood. The receptor comes from a girl aged 5-17 years with moderate ulcerative colitis. The chain's CDR3 is CASSLTRDREEKLFF. Here the CDR3 DNA reads TGTGCCAGTAGCCTAACCCGGGACCGCGAGGAAAAACTGTTTTTT.